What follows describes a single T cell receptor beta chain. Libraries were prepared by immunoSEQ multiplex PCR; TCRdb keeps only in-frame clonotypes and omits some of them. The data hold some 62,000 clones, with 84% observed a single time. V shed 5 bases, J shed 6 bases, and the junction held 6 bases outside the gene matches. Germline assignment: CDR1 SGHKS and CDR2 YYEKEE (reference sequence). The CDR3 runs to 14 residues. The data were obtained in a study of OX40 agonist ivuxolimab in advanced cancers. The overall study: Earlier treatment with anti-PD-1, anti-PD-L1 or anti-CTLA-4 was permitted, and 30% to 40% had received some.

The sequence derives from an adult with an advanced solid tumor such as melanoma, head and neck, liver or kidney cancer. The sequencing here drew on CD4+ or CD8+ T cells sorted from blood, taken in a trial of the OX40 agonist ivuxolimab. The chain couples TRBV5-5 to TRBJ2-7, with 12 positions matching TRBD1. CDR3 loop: CASSYRDRGLEQYF. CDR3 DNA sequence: TGTGCCAGCAGTTATCGGGACAGGGGGCTCGAGCAGTACTTC.